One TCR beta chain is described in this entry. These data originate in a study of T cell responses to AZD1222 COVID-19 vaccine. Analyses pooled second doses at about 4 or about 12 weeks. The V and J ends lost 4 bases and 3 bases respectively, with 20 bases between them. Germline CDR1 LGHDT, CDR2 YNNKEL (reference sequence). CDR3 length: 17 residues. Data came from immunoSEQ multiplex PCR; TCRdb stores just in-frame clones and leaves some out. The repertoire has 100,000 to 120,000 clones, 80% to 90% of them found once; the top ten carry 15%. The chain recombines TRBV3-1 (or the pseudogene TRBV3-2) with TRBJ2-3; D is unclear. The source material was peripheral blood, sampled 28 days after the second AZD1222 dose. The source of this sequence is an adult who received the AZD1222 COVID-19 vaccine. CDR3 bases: TGTGCCAGCAGCCCCGCCCGGGCCTTAATGGCTACAGATACGCAGTATTTT. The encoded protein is CASSPARALMATDTQYF.